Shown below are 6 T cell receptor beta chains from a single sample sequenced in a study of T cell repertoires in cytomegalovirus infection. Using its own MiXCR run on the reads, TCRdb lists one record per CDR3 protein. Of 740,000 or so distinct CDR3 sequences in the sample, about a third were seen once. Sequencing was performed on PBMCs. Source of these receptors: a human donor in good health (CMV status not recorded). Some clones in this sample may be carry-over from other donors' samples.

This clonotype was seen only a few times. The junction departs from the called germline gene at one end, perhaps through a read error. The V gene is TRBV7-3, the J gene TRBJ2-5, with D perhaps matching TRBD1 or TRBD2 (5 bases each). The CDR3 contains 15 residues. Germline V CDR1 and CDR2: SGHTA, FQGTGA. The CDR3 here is CASSLTGTPPENQYF. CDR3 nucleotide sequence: TGTGCCAGCAGCTTAACGGGGACCCCGCCAGAGAACCAGTACTTC.

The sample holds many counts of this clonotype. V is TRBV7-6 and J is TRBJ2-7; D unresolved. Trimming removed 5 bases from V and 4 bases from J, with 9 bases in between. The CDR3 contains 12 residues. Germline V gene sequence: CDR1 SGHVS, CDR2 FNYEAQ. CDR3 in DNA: TGTGCCAGCAGCGACGATATATACGAGCAGTACTTC. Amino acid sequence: CASSDDIYEQYF.

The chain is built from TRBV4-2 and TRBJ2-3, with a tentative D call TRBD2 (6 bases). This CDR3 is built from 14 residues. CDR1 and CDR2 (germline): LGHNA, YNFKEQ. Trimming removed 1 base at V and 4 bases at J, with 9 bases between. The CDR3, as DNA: TGTGCCAGCAGCCAAGCGGGAGTGGCAGATACGCAGTATTTT. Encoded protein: CASSQAGVADTQYF.

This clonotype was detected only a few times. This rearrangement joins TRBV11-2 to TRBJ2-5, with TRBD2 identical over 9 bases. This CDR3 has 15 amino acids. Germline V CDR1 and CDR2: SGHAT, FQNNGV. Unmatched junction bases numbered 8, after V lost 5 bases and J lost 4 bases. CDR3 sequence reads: CASSPLGLALETQYF. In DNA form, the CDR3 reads TGTGCCAGCAGCCCCTTAGGACTAGCGTTAGAGACCCAGTACTTC.

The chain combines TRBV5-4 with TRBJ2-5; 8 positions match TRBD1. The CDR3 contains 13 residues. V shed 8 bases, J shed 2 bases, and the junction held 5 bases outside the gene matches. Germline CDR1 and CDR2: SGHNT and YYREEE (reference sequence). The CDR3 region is CARGWTGQETQYF. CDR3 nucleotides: TGTGCCAGGGGTTGGACAGGGCAAGAGACCCAGTACTTC. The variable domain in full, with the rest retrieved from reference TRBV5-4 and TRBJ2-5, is ETGVTQSPTHLIKTRGQQVTLRCSSQSGHNTVSWYQQALGQGPQFIFQYYREEENGRGNFPPRFSGLQFPNYSSELNVNALELDDSALYLCARGWTGQETQYFGPGTRLLVL.

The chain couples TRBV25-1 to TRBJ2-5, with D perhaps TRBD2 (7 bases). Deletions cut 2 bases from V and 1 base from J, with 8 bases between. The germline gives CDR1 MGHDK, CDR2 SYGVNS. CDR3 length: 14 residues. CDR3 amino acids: CASSERGGQETQYF. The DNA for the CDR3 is TGTGCCAGCAGTGAAAGGGGGGGCCAAGAGACCCAGTACTTC.